This TCR beta chain was sequenced in a study of technical replicates of blood from several donors (dated by TCRdb to about 2017). Preparation of the library involved the immunoSEQ multiplex PCR assay. This immuneACCESS table, as held by TCRdb, lists in-frame sequences with V and J called but not all clones. Of the missing ones, under half trace to an unresolved V gene in checked studies; the others have no known cause. Here the sample has under 90,000 clones; roughly 94% occur a single time. The ten largest clones capture around 0.25% of the sample. With respect to this clone: The specificity of this receptor is unknown. Per-base qualities were not stored, and no clone one base away is much larger.

The V and J ends are trimmed by 6 bases and 7 bases, leaving 10 bases between them. From the cysteine up to the phenylalanine, the CDR3 has a length of 12 residues. Only the CDR3 DNA is retained, 36 bases long and in frame from the first base. CDR1 and CDR2 were assigned from the germline V gene as SNHLY and FYNNEI. The chain links TRBV2 with TRBJ2-1, and the D gene may be TRBD2, 6 bases matching. Sequenced sample: T cells isolated from PBMCs. The receptor was derived from a human donor in good health. The CDR3 reads CASREGSNEQFF. The DNA sequence reads TGTGCCAGCAGGGAGGGTTCGAATGAGCAGTTCTTC.